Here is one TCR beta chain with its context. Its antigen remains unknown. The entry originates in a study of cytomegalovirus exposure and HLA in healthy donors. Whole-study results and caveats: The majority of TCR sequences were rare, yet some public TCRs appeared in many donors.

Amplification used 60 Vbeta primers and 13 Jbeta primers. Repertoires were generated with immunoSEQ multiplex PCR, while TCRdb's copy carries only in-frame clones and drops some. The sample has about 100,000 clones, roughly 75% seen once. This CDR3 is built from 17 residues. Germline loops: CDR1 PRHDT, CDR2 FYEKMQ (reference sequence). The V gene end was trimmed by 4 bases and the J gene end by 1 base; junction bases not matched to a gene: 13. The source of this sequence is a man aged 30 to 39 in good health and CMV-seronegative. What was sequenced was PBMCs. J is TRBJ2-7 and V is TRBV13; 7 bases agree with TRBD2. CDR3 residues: CASSSIAGSGVSYEQYF. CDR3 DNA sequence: TGTGCCAGCAGCTCGATCGCGGGGAGCGGGGTTTCCTACGAGCAGTACTTC.